This T cell receptor (beta chain) stems from a study of blood T cell repertoires in COVID-19. Participants, about 18 to 90 years old, spanned more than 20 US areas. This clone has a single count. TCRdb's table, derived via immunoSEQ multiplex PCR, lists solely in-frame clones and lacks some. The table shows about 270,000 clones, with approximately 91% occurring only once. V was pared by 1 base and J by 0 bases, with 6 bases of the junction left unmatched. CDR1 and CDR2 from the germline V gene are LNHNV and YYDKDF (reference sequence). This CDR3 has 17 amino acids. This chain uses TRBV15 with TRBJ1-2; 9 bases agree with TRBD1. This sequence originates from a woman aged 40 to 50 with acute COVID-19. The specimen sequenced was PBMCs or T cells enriched from blood (not recorded which). The CDR3 is CATSRGGQGRANYGYTF. The CDR3 nucleotides read TGTGCCACCAGCAGAGGGGGACAGGGTCGAGCTAACTATGGCTACACCTTC.